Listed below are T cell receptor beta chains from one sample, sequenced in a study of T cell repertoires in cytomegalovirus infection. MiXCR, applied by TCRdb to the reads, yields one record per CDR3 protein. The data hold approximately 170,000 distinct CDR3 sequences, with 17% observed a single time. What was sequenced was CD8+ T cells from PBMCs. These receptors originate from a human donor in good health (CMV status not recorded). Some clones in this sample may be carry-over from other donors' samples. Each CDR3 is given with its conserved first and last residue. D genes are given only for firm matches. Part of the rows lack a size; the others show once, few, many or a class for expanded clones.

CDR3nt: TGTGCCAGCAGCTTAGCGCTAAACAATGAGCAGTTCTTC
CDR3aa: CASSLALNNEQFF
j_gene: TRBJ2-1
v_gene: TRBV7-6
len: 13
abundance: many
d_gene: NA

CDR3nt: TGTGCCAGCAGTTTATCCTTCACAGGTTCCTACAATGAGCAGTTCTTC
CDR3aa: CASSLSFTGSYNEQFF
j_gene: TRBJ2-1
v_gene: TRBV6-2/TRBV6-3
len: 16
abundance: NA
d_gene: NA

CDR3nt: TGTGCCAGCAGTTCAACACGGACAGGGGGCCTCACCGGGGAGCTGTTTTTT
CDR3aa: CASSSTRTGGLTGELFF
j_gene: TRBJ2-2
v_gene: TRBV27
len: 17
abundance: few
d_gene: TRBD1

CDR3nt: TGCGCCAGCAGCTTGGAGACGGCGAACACTGAAGCTTTCTTT
CDR3aa: CASSLETANTEAFF
j_gene: TRBJ1-1
v_gene: TRBV5-1
len: 14
abundance: once
d_gene: NA

CDR3nt: TGTGCCAGCAGCTGGAAGACTGAAGCTTTCTTT
CDR3aa: CASSWKTEAFF
j_gene: TRBJ1-1
v_gene: TRBV6-2/TRBV6-3
len: 11
abundance: many
d_gene: NA

CDR3nt: TGCAGTGCTAGGTCGACTACTTCCTACGAGCAGTACTTC
CDR3aa: CSARSTTSYEQYF
j_gene: TRBJ2-7
v_gene: TRBV20-1
len: 13
abundance: NA
d_gene: NA

CDR3nt: TGTGCCATCAGTGAGTCGAACGGAATCAATTCACCCCTCCACTTT
CDR3aa: CAISESNGINSPLHF
j_gene: TRBJ1-6
v_gene: TRBV10-3
len: 15
abundance: NA
d_gene: NA

CDR3nt: TGTGCCAGTGGCAGGGGATCCCCGTACGAGCAGTACTTC
CDR3aa: CASGRGSPYEQYF
j_gene: TRBJ2-7
v_gene: TRBV6-2/TRBV6-3
len: 13
abundance: NA
d_gene: NA

CDR3nt: TGTGCCAGCAGCCCAGGGACGCCCGGGGAGCTGTTTTTT
CDR3aa: CASSPGTPGELFF
j_gene: TRBJ2-2
v_gene: TRBV5-4
len: 13
abundance: NA
d_gene: NA

CDR3nt: TGTGCCATCATGAGACAGGCGAAAGAGGGCGGGGAGCTGTTTTTT
CDR3aa: CAIMRQAKEGGELFF
j_gene: TRBJ2-2
v_gene: TRBV10-3
len: 15
abundance: NA
d_gene: NA

CDR3nt: TGTGCCAGCAGTCCCGGGACTAGCGAGGCACAAGAGCAGTTCTTC
CDR3aa: CASSPGTSEAQEQFF
j_gene: TRBJ2-1
v_gene: TRBV6-2/TRBV6-3
len: 15
abundance: NA
d_gene: TRBD2

CDR3nt: TGCAGTGCTACGGGACAGACTTCCTACAATGAGCAGTTCTTC
CDR3aa: CSATGQTSYNEQFF
j_gene: TRBJ2-1
v_gene: TRBV20-1
len: 14
abundance: medium-sized
d_gene: TRBD1

CDR3nt: TGTGCCAGCACCCTCCAGGGGGGCCAGCCCCAGCATTTT
CDR3aa: CASTLQGGQPQHF
j_gene: TRBJ1-5
v_gene: TRBV28
len: 13
abundance: few
d_gene: TRBD1

CDR3nt: TGCAGTGCTAGAGATCCCCTACTCTATGGCTACACCTTC
CDR3aa: CSARDPLLYGYTF
j_gene: TRBJ1-2
v_gene: TRBV20-1
len: 13
abundance: NA
d_gene: NA

CDR3nt: TGCAGCGCATGGGAAGACAGCTCCTACGAGCAGTACTTC
CDR3aa: CSAWEDSSYEQYF
j_gene: TRBJ2-7
v_gene: TRBV29-1
len: 13
abundance: few
d_gene: NA

CDR3nt: TGTGCCAGCAGTTATACGGGGACTAGCGGGAGGCCACAAGATACGCAGTATTTT
CDR3aa: CASSYTGTSGRPQDTQYF
j_gene: TRBJ2-3
v_gene: TRBV6-2/TRBV6-3
len: 18
abundance: many
d_gene: TRBD2

CDR3nt: TGCAGCGTTGGCACTAGCGGGACCTACGAGCAGTACTTC
CDR3aa: CSVGTSGTYEQYF
j_gene: TRBJ2-7
v_gene: TRBV29-1
len: 13
abundance: NA
d_gene: TRBD2

CDR3nt: TGCAGCGTTGGGTCAGGGGCCGACTACGAGCAGTACTTC
CDR3aa: CSVGSGADYEQYF
j_gene: TRBJ2-7
v_gene: TRBV29-1
len: 13
abundance: NA
d_gene: NA

CDR3nt: TGTGCCAGCAGCCCCAGACAGGTCCCGGTCTCTGGGGCCAACGTCCTGACTTTC
CDR3aa: CASSPRQVPVSGANVLTF
j_gene: TRBJ2-6
v_gene: TRBV28
len: 18
abundance: NA
d_gene: NA

CDR3nt: TGTGCCAGCAGCTTAGATGGACAGGATCTGAACACTGAAGCTTTCTTT
CDR3aa: CASSLDGQDLNTEAFF
j_gene: TRBJ1-1
v_gene: TRBV7-8
len: 16
abundance: few
d_gene: TRBD1

CDR3nt: TGTGCCAGCAGCTCCTTTAGCGGGAGGGGCGAGCAGTACTTC
CDR3aa: CASSSFSGRGEQYF
j_gene: TRBJ2-7
v_gene: TRBV7-8
len: 14
abundance: many
d_gene: TRBD2

CDR3nt: TGTGCCAGCAGCTCAACCGGGACAGCGAACACTGAAGCTTTCTTT
CDR3aa: CASSSTGTANTEAFF
j_gene: TRBJ1-1
v_gene: TRBV7-2
len: 15
abundance: few
d_gene: TRBD1

CDR3nt: TGCGCCAGCAGCAAGGTCGTAGCGGCGGGGACGAACACCGGGGAGCTGTTTTTT
CDR3aa: CASSKVVAAGTNTGELFF
j_gene: TRBJ2-2
v_gene: TRBV4-3
len: 18
abundance: few
d_gene: NA

CDR3nt: TGTGCCAGCAGTCGGACAGGGCGAATCGAGACCCAGTACTTC
CDR3aa: CASSRTGRIETQYF
j_gene: TRBJ2-5
v_gene: TRBV12-3/TRBV12-4
len: 14
abundance: few
d_gene: TRBD1

CDR3nt: TGTGCCAGCAGGGGGGGTGAGCAGTACTTC
CDR3aa: CASRGGEQYF
j_gene: TRBJ2-7
v_gene: TRBV12-3/TRBV12-4
len: 10
abundance: few
d_gene: NA

CDR3nt: TGTGCCAGCAGTTTAAGACCCATCTCCTACAATGAGCAGTTCTTC
CDR3aa: CASSLRPISYNEQFF
j_gene: TRBJ2-1
v_gene: TRBV28
len: 15
abundance: NA
d_gene: NA

CDR3nt: TGTGCCAGCAGGGACAGTAGATTTGATACGCAGTATTTT
CDR3aa: CASRDSRFDTQYF
j_gene: TRBJ2-3
v_gene: TRBV27
len: 13
abundance: NA
d_gene: NA

CDR3nt: TGTGCCAGCAGCTTATCGGGGGTCCCTGAGCAGTTCTTC
CDR3aa: CASSLSGVPEQFF
j_gene: TRBJ2-1
v_gene: TRBV7-9
len: 13
abundance: NA
d_gene: NA

CDR3nt: TGTGCCAGCAGCCGGACCACCTACGAGCAGTACTTC
CDR3aa: CASSRTTYEQYF
j_gene: TRBJ2-7
v_gene: TRBV6-2/TRBV6-3
len: 12
abundance: NA
d_gene: NA

CDR3nt: TGTGCCAGCAGTCCCGGGACTAGCAGGTTCACAGATACGCAGTATTTT
CDR3aa: CASSPGTSRFTDTQYF
j_gene: TRBJ2-3
v_gene: TRBV6-5
len: 16
abundance: few
d_gene: TRBD2

CDR3nt: TGTGCCAGCCTTCGGTTGAACACTGAAGCTTTCTTT
CDR3aa: CASLRLNTEAFF
j_gene: TRBJ1-1
v_gene: TRBV7-2
len: 12
abundance: many
d_gene: NA

CDR3nt: TGCGCCAGCAGCTTGGCTCCCATCAGTGAAGGCAATCAGCCCCAGCATTTT
CDR3aa: CASSLAPISEGNQPQHF
j_gene: TRBJ1-5
v_gene: TRBV5-1
len: 17
abundance: NA
d_gene: NA

CDR3nt: TGTGCCACCAGTGCACCCGGGGAGCTGTTTTTT
CDR3aa: CATSAPGELFF
j_gene: TRBJ2-2
v_gene: TRBV24-1
len: 11
abundance: few
d_gene: NA

CDR3nt: TGTGCCAGCAGCTTAGAACGAATGAACACTGAAGCTTTCTTT
CDR3aa: CASSLERMNTEAFF
j_gene: TRBJ1-1
v_gene: TRBV7-6
len: 14
abundance: NA
d_gene: NA

CDR3nt: TGTGCCAGCAGCTTTTCCGACTCGGACAGGGGCGGAGATGGCTACACCTTC
CDR3aa: CASSFSDSDRGGDGYTF
j_gene: TRBJ1-2
v_gene: TRBV7-9
len: 17
abundance: many
d_gene: TRBD1

CDR3nt: TGTGCCAGCAGCTTAAATCTCAGGGCAGAAGCTTTCTTT
CDR3aa: CASSLNLRAEAFF
j_gene: TRBJ1-1
v_gene: TRBV7-3
len: 13
abundance: NA
d_gene: NA

CDR3nt: TGTGCCAGCAGCAAAGGGGGAGGATTTCACGCCAATCAGCCCCAGCATTTT
CDR3aa: CASSKGGGFHANQPQHF
j_gene: TRBJ1-5
v_gene: TRBV7-2
len: 17
abundance: many
d_gene: NA

CDR3nt: TGTGCCAGCAGTCCCGCGGGGGGTAAAGAGACCCAGTACTTC
CDR3aa: CASSPAGGKETQYF
j_gene: TRBJ2-5
v_gene: TRBV28
len: 14
abundance: few
d_gene: TRBD2

CDR3nt: TGTGCCAGCACCTTCTGGGGTTCCTACGAGCAGTACTTC
CDR3aa: CASTFWGSYEQYF
j_gene: TRBJ2-7
v_gene: TRBV7-9
len: 13
abundance: NA
d_gene: NA

CDR3nt: TGTGCCAGCAGCGAATGGGGGGGCTCTTTTTCCCAAGAGACCCAGTACTTC
CDR3aa: CASSEWGGSFSQETQYF
j_gene: TRBJ2-5
v_gene: TRBV7-6
len: 17
abundance: NA
d_gene: NA

CDR3nt: TGTGCCAGCACCTACTCCGATGAGCAGTTCTTC
CDR3aa: CASTYSDEQFF
j_gene: TRBJ2-1
v_gene: TRBV28
len: 11
abundance: few
d_gene: NA

CDR3nt: TGTGCCTCCCGGGACAGATCCTACGAGCAGTACTTC
CDR3aa: CASRDRSYEQYF
j_gene: TRBJ2-7
v_gene: TRBV30
len: 12
abundance: few
d_gene: TRBD1

CDR3nt: TGTGCCAGCAGTGAACGGCGGGAGAACACCGGGGAGCTGTTTTTT
CDR3aa: CASSERRENTGELFF
j_gene: TRBJ2-2
v_gene: TRBV2
len: 15
abundance: NA
d_gene: NA

CDR3nt: TGTGCCAGTACCAAGGGACAGGGGTCAGATACGCAGTATTTT
CDR3aa: CASTKGQGSDTQYF
j_gene: TRBJ2-3
v_gene: TRBV19
len: 14
abundance: few
d_gene: TRBD1

CDR3nt: TGTGCCAGCAGCTTAGAGACCCTGGGGACCAAAAACATTCAGTACTTC
CDR3aa: CASSLETLGTKNIQYF
j_gene: TRBJ2-4
v_gene: TRBV7-6
len: 16
abundance: NA
d_gene: NA

CDR3nt: TGTGCCAGTAGTCTTGCGGCCAAAAACATTCAGTACTTC
CDR3aa: CASSLAAKNIQYF
j_gene: TRBJ2-4
v_gene: TRBV19
len: 13
abundance: few
d_gene: NA

CDR3nt: TGTGCCAGCAGCTTAGCGGGTGGTTACGGGAGCTATGGCTACACCTTC
CDR3aa: CASSLAGGYGSYGYTF
j_gene: TRBJ1-2
v_gene: TRBV7-8
len: 16
abundance: few
d_gene: NA

CDR3nt: TGCGCCAGCAGCCAAGACCCCGCTGCCCTTCAGGAGACCCAGTACTTC
CDR3aa: CASSQDPAALQETQYF
j_gene: TRBJ2-5
v_gene: TRBV4-1
len: 16
abundance: few
d_gene: NA

CDR3nt: TGTGCCAGCAGTGAAGGGACTAGCGGGAATCGCTTC
CDR3aa: CASSEGTSGNRF
j_gene: TRBJ2-1
v_gene: TRBV6-1
len: 12
abundance: once
d_gene: TRBD2

CDR3nt: TGTGCCAGCAGCTACCGACAGACGAACACAGATACGCAGTATTTT
CDR3aa: CASSYRQTNTDTQYF
j_gene: TRBJ2-3
v_gene: TRBV7-9
len: 15
abundance: few
d_gene: NA

CDR3nt: TGCGCCAGCAGCACGACTAGCGGGTCCTACGAGCAGTACTTC
CDR3aa: CASSTTSGSYEQYF
j_gene: TRBJ2-7
v_gene: TRBV5-1
len: 14
abundance: few
d_gene: TRBD2

CDR3nt: TGTGCCAGCAGTTACTTATTGACAGGGGGTGAGCAGTTCTTC
CDR3aa: CASSYLLTGGEQFF
j_gene: TRBJ2-1
v_gene: TRBV6-5
len: 14
abundance: NA
d_gene: TRBD1

CDR3nt: TGTGCCAGCACCCGTGGGGTAGGCTACGAGCAGTACTTC
CDR3aa: CASTRGVGYEQYF
j_gene: TRBJ2-7
v_gene: TRBV6-1
len: 13
abundance: NA
d_gene: NA

CDR3nt: TGCAGTGCTAGATTGGCGTCCAGAGAGACCCAGTACTTC
CDR3aa: CSARLASRETQYF
j_gene: TRBJ2-5
v_gene: TRBV20-1
len: 13
abundance: few
d_gene: NA

CDR3nt: TGTGCCAGCAGTTTCGGCAGGAATAATGAAAAACTGTTTTTT
CDR3aa: CASSFGRNNEKLFF
j_gene: TRBJ1-4
v_gene: TRBV12-3/TRBV12-4
len: 14
abundance: few
d_gene: NA

CDR3nt: TGCAGTGCTAGAGAACCCGGGACCTCCGCCGGGGAGCTGTTTTTT
CDR3aa: CSAREPGTSAGELFF
j_gene: TRBJ2-2
v_gene: TRBV20-1
len: 15
abundance: NA
d_gene: NA

CDR3nt: TGTGCCGCCTCCCGGGCCGGACCCTACAATGAGCAGTTCTTC
CDR3aa: CAASRAGPYNEQFF
j_gene: TRBJ2-1
v_gene: TRBV6-2/TRBV6-3
len: 14
abundance: NA
d_gene: NA

CDR3nt: TGTGCCAGCAGTTCAAGGGGACTAGCGGGGTTCAATGAGCAGTTCTTC
CDR3aa: CASSSRGLAGFNEQFF
j_gene: TRBJ2-1
v_gene: TRBV7-2
len: 16
abundance: few
d_gene: TRBD2

CDR3nt: TGCGCCAGCCACCCCGGGACAGGGCTCGACGAGCAGTACTTC
CDR3aa: CASHPGTGLDEQYF
j_gene: TRBJ2-7
v_gene: TRBV5-1
len: 14
abundance: NA
d_gene: TRBD1